This entry concerns a single T cell receptor beta chain. Its antigen is not identified. The data originate from a study of CD8 T cells in ankylosing spondylitis. Findings of the study overall: Eight highly homologous variants formed a TCR beta motif that appeared characteristic of ankylosing spondylitis blood. Disease-linked clones bore a CD8+ phenotype, appearing relatively rarely in peripheral blood. Disease-linked clones reportedly concentrated significantly in matched ankylosing spondylitis synovial fluid.

Making use of molecular barcodes, quantitative 5'-RACE generated TCR beta libraries. TCRdb fed the 5' RACE reads into MiXCR, producing one record per CDR3 protein. The sample has hundreds of thousands of distinct CDR3 sequences; 26% are singletons. Germline CDR1 is DFQATT and CDR2 is SNEGSKA (reference sequence). Unmatched junction bases numbered 4, after V lost 3 bases and J lost 3 bases. This CDR3 has 14 amino acids. V and J are TRBV20-1 and TRBJ2-1, with 8 bases identical to TRBD2. The sequencing input was blood, either unsorted or a sorted T cell fraction (not recorded which). The receptor's source is a male donor with ankylosing spondylitis. CDR3 in DNA: TGCAGTGCTAGGGGCGGGAGGTTCTACAATGAGCAGTTCTTC. Translating gives CSARGGRFYNEQFF.